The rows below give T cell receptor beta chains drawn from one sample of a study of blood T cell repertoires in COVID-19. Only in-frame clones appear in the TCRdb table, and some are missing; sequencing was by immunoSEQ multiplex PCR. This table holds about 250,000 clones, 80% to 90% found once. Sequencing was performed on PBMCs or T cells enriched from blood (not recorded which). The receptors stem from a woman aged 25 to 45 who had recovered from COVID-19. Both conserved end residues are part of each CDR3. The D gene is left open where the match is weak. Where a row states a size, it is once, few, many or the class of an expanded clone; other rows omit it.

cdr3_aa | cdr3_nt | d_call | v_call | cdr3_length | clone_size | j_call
CASSRASGTPSSYEQYF | TGTGCCAGCTCACGGGCTAGCGGGACACCCAGCTCCTACGAGCAGTACTTC | TRBD2 | TRBV18 | 17 | once | TRBJ2-7
CASSPRDGPYEQYF | TGTGCCAGCAGTCCGCGGGACGGCCCCTACGAGCAGTACTTC | . | TRBV27 | 14 | . | TRBJ2-7
CASSPGFGMWLMTGELFF | TGTGCCAGCTCACCAGGGTTCGGGATGTGGTTGATGACCGGGGAGCTGTTTTTT | . | TRBV18 | 18 | . | TRBJ2-2
CASSPGTGGGYGYTF | TGTGCCAGCAGCCCTGGGACAGGGGGCGGCTATGGCTACACCTTC | TRBD1 | TRBV3-1/TRBV3-2 | 15 | . | TRBJ1-2
CASSVAVGGNTIYF | TGTGCCAGCAGCGTCGCGGTAGGTGGAAACACCATATATTTT | . | TRBV9 | 14 | . | TRBJ1-3
CASSTGGPDTQYF | TGTGCCAGCTCCACGGGGGGCCCAGATACGCAGTATTTT | . | TRBV9 | 13 | . | TRBJ2-3
CASSTGLYEQYF | TGTGCCAGCAGTACGGGGTTGTACGAGCAGTACTTC | . | TRBV27 | 12 | few | TRBJ2-7
CASSQVYSRGYTF | TGCGCCAGCAGCCAAGTTTATAGTCGCGGCTACACCTTC | . | TRBV4-1 | 13 | . | TRBJ1-2
CASSVVPLSPTDTQYF | TGTGCCAGCAGCGTAGTACCCCTCAGTCCCACAGATACGCAGTATTTT | . | TRBV9 | 16 | . | TRBJ2-3
CAWSTDREGTQYF | TGTGCCTGGAGTACGGACAGGGAGGGGACCCAGTACTTC | . | TRBV30 | 13 | . | TRBJ2-5
CASSLSGAEQYF | TGCGCCAGCAGCTTGTCTGGAGCCGAGCAGTACTTC | . | TRBV5-1 | 12 | . | TRBJ2-7
CASRRLAGALGDEQFF | TGTGCCAGCAGGAGACTAGCGGGAGCCCTAGGGGATGAGCAGTTCTTC | TRBD2 | TRBV27 | 16 | . | TRBJ2-1
CASSLAGGPGNQQYF | TGTGCCAGCAGCTTAGCGGGGGGACCGGGGAACCAGCAGTACTTC | TRBD2 | TRBV11-2 | 15 | . | TRBJ2-7
CASSFQGSHTEAFF | TGTGCCAGCAGTTTCCAGGGCTCGCACACTGAAGCTTTCTTT | . | TRBV6-5 | 14 | . | TRBJ1-1
CASSPFIGIAGETQYF | TGCGCCAGCAGCCCCTTTATCGGAATCGCGGGGGAGACCCAGTACTTC | . | TRBV4-1 | 16 | . | TRBJ2-5
CASSLAQARRPSGNTIYF | TGTGCCAGCAGCCTTGCCCAGGCACGACGGCCCTCTGGAAACACCATATATTTT | . | TRBV3-1/TRBV3-2 | 18 | . | TRBJ1-3
CASSREDWTGSAEAFF | TGTGCCAGCAGCCGGGAAGATTGGACAGGGAGCGCTGAAGCTTTCTTT | TRBD1 | TRBV7-9 | 16 | . | TRBJ1-1
CATSRDQTGYEQYF | TGTGCCACCAGCAGAGACCAGACGGGATACGAGCAGTACTTC | . | TRBV15 | 14 | . | TRBJ2-7
CASTTGTSLPSSYNSPLHF | TGTGCCAGTACCACCGGGACATCCTTACCTAGCTCCTATAATTCACCCCTCCACTTT | . | TRBV19 | 19 | . | TRBJ1-6
CASSPGSQGLGTNYGYTF | TGTGCCAGCTCACCGGGATCACAGGGCTTGGGAACAAACTATGGCTACACCTTC | . | TRBV18 | 18 | . | TRBJ1-2
CASRVGQGPDYGYTF | TGTGCCAGCAGGGTCGGACAGGGTCCGGACTATGGCTACACCTTC | TRBD1 | TRBV2 | 15 | . | TRBJ1-2
CATSDLRGDEQFF | TGTGCCACCAGTGATTTGAGGGGTGATGAGCAGTTCTTC | . | TRBV24-1 | 13 | . | TRBJ2-1
CATTFREGRSSYEQYF | TGTGCCACTACATTCCGGGAGGGAAGGAGCTCCTACGAGCAGTACTTC | TRBD2 | TRBV28 | 16 | many | TRBJ2-7
CASSLRGTGYDYGYTF | TGTGCCAGCAGTTTAAGGGGAACAGGGTACGACTATGGCTACACCTTC | . | TRBV27 | 16 | . | TRBJ1-2